This T cell receptor (beta chain) was observed in a study of blood T cell repertoires in COVID-19. Overall study: T cells, B-cell-depleted T cells, or PBMCs supplied cDNA or gDNA.

As processed by the authors: Researchers report that nucleated cell counts were estimated from reference gene primer amplification. Sequenced by immunoSEQ multiplex PCR; TCRdb stores in-frame clones only, minus some. V, J and clone size are those of that table, while D and trimming were read from the DNA. The profile shows under 300,000 clones, about 84% of them singletons. Trimming took off 3 bases at V and 2 bases at J, with 11 bases between the two ends. The germline CDR1 and CDR2 sequences are KGHSH and LQKENI. The CDR3 length is 14 residues. The sequence was obtained from an elderly man with acute or convalescent COVID-19. Sequencing was carried out using peripheral blood. The V and J genes are TRBV18 and TRBJ2-7; D is unresolved. Here the CDR3 reads CASSPTQRTYEQYF. DNA for the CDR3: TGTGCCAGCTCACCGACGCAGCGAACCTACGAGCAGTACTTC.